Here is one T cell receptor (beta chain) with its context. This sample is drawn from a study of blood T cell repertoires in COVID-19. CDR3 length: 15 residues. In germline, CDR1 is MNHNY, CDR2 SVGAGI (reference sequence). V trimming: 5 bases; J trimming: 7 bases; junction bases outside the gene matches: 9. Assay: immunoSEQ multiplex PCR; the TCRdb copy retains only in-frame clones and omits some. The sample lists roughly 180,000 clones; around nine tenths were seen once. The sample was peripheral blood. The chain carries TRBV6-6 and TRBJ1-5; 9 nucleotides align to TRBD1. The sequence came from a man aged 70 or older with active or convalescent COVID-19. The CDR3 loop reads CASSPPGQGYQPQHF. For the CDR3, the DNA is TGTGCCAGCAGTCCCCCGGGACAGGGTTACCAGCCCCAGCATTTT.